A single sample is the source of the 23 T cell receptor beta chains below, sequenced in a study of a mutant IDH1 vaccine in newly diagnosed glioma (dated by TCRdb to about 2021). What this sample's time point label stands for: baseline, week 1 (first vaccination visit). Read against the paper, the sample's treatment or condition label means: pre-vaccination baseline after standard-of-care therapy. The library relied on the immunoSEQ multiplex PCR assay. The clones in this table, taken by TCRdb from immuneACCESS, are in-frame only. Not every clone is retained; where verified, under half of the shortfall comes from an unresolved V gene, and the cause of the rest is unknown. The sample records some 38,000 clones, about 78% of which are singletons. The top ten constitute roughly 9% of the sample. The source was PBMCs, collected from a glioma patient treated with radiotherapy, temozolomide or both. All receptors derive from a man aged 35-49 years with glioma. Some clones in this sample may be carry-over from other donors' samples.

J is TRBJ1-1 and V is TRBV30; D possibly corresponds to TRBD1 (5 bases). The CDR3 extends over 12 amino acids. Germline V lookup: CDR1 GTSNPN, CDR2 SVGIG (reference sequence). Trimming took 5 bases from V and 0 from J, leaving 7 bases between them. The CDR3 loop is CAWGGLNTEAFF. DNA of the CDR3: TGTGCCTGGGGGGGACTGAACACTGAAGCTTTCTTT.

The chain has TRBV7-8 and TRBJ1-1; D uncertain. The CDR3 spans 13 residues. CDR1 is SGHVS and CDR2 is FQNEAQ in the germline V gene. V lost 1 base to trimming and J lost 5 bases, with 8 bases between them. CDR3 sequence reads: CASSLGSGTEAFF. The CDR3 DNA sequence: TGTGCCAGCAGCTTAGGCTCGGGGACTGAAGCTTTCTTT.

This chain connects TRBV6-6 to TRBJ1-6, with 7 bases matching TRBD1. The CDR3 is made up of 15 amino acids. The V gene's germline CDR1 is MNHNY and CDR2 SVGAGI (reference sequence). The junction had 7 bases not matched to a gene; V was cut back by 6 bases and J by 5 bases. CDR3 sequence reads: CASSPSQGDNSPLHF. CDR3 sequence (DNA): TGTGCCAGCAGCCCCAGCCAGGGGGATAATTCACCCCTCCACTTT.

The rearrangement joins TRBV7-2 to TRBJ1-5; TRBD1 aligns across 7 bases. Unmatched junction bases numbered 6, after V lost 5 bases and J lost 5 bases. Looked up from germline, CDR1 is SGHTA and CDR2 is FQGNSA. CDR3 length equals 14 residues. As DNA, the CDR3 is TGTGCCAGCAGCCATCCCGGGACAGATCAGCCCCAGCATTTT. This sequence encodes CASSHPGTDQPQHF.

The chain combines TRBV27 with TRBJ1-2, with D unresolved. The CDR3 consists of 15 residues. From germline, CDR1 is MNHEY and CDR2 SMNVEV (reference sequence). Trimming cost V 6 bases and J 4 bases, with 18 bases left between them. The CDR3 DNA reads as TGTGCCAGCAGCTATAGGCACCCACCAACCTATGGCTACACCTTC. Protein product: CASSYRHPPTYGYTF.

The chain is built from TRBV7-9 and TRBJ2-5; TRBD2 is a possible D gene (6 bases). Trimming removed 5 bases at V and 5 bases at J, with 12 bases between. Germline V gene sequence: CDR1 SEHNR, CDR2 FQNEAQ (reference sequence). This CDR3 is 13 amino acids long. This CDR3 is CASSRRLGETQYF. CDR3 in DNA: TGTGCCAGCAGCCGAAGACTAGGCGAGACCCAGTACTTC.

The CDR3 sequence is CASSLDRANYGYTF. CDR3 nucleotides: TGTGCCAGCAGCTTGGACAGGGCAAACTATGGCTACACCTTC. V gene TRBV7-2 combines with J gene TRBJ1-2; the match to TRBD1 covers 8 bases. Trimming at V came to 3 bases and at J to 2 bases, leaving 2 bases not matched to a gene. CDR3 length: 14 residues. Germline CDR1 SGHTA, CDR2 FQGNSA.

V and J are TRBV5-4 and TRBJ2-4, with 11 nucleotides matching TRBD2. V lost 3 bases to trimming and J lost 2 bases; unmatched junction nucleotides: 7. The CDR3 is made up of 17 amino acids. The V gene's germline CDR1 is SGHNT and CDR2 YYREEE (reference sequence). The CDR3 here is CASSSLAGGRSKNIQYF. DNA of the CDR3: TGTGCCAGCAGCTCCCTAGCGGGGGGTCGATCCAAAAACATTCAGTACTTC.

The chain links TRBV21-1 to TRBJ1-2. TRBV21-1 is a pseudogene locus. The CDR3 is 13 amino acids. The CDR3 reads CASIPGRVCGYTF. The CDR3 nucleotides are TGTGCCAGCATCCCGGGGAGGGTCTGTGGCTACACCTTC.

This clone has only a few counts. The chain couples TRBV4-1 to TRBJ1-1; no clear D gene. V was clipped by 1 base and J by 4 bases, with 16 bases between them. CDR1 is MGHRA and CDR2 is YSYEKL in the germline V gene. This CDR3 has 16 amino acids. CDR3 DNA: TGCGCCAGCAGCCAAGTCCGGAGACTGACGCTCACTGAAGCTTTCTTT. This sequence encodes CASSQVRRLTLTEAFF.

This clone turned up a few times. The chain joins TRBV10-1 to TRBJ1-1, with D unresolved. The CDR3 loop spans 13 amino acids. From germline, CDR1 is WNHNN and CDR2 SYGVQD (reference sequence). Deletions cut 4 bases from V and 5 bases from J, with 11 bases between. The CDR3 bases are TGCGCCAGCAGTGTGAACTTGGAGACTGAAGCTTTCTTT. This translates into CASSVNLETEAFF.

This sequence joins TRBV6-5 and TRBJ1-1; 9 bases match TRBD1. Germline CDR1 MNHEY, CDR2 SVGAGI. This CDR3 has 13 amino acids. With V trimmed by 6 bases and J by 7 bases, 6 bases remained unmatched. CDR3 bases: TGTGCCAGCAGCAAGCCGGACAGGGGTGAAGCTTTCTTT. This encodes CASSKPDRGEAFF.

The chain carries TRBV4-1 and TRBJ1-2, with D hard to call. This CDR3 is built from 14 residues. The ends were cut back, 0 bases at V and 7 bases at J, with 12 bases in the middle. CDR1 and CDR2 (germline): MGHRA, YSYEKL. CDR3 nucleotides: TGCGCCAGCAGCCAAGAAGAGGGATCCAGTGGCTACACCTTC. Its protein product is CASSQEEGSSGYTF.

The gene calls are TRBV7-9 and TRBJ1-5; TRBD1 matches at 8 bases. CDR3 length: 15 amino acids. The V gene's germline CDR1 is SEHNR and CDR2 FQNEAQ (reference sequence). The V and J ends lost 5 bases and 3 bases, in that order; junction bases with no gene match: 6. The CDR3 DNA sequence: TGTGCCAGCAGCCCCGGGACAGGAAACAATCAGCCCCAGCATTTT. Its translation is CASSPGTGNNQPQHF.

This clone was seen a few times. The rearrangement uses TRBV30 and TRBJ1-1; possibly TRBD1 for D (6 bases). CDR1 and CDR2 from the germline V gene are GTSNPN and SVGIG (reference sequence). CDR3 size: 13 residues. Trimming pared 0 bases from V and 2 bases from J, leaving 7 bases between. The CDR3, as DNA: TGTGCCTGGAGTGTAGGGGGAAACACTGAAGCTTTCTTT. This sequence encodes CAWSVGGNTEAFF.

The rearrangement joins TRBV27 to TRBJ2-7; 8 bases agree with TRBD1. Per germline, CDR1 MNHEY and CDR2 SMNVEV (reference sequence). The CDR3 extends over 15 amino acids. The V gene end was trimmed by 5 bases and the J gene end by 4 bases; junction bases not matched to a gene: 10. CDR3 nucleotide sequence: TGTGCCAGCAGTCAAAGCGCAGGGGGCACGTACGAGCAGTACTTC. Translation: CASSQSAGGTYEQYF.

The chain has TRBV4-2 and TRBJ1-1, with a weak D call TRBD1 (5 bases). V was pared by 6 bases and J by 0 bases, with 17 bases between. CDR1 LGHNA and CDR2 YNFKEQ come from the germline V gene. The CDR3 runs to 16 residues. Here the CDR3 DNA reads TGTGCCAGCAGTACAGCCCGGGGACTCATGAACACTGAAGCTTTCTTT. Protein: CASSTARGLMNTEAFF.

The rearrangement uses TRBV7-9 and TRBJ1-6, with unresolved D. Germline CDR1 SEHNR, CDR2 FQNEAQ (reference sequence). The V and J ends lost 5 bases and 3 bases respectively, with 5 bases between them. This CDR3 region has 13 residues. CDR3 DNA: TGTGCCAGCAGCGCCTTCTATAATTCACCCCTCCACTTT. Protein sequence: CASSAFYNSPLHF.

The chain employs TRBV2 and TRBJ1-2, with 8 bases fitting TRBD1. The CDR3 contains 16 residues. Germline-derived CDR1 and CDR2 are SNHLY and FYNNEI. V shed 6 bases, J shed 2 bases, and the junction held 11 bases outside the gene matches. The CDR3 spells CASSTGGRGHNYGYTF. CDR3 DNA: TGTGCCAGCAGCACCGGGGGCAGGGGGCACAACTATGGCTACACCTTC. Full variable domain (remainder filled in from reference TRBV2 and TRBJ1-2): EPEVTQTPSHQVTQMGQEVILRCVPISNHLYFYWYRQILGQKVEFLVSFYNNEISEKSEIFDDQFSVERPDGSNFTLKIRSTKLEDSAMYFCASSTGGRGHNYGYTFGSGTRLTVV.

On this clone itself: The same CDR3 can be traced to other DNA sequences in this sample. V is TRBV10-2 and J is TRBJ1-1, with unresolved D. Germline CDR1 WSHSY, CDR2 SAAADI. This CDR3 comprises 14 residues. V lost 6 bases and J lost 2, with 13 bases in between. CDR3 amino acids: CASRPGPSNTEAFF. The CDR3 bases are TGCGCCAGCAGACCCGGGCCAAGTAACACTGAAGCTTTCTTT.

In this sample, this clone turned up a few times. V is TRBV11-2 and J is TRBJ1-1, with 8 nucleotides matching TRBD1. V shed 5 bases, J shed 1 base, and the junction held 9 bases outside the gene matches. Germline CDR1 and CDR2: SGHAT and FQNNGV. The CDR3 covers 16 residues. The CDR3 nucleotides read TGTGCCAGCAGCGGATTAGACAGGGGACGGAACACTGAAGCTTTCTTT. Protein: CASSGLDRGRNTEAFF.

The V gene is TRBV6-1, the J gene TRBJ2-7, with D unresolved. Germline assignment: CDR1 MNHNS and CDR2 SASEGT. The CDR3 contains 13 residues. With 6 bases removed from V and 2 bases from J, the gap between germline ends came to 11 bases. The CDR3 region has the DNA TGTGCCAGCAGCCTGGGCCCCACCTACGAGCAGTACTTC. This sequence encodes CASSLGPTYEQYF.

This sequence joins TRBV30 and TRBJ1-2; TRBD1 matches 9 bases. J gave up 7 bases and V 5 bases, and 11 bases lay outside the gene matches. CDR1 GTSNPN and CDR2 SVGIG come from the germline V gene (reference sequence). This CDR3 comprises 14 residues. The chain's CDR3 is CAWERGQGNLGYTF. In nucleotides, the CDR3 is TGTGCCTGGGAAAGAGGACAGGGGAATCTTGGCTACACCTTC.